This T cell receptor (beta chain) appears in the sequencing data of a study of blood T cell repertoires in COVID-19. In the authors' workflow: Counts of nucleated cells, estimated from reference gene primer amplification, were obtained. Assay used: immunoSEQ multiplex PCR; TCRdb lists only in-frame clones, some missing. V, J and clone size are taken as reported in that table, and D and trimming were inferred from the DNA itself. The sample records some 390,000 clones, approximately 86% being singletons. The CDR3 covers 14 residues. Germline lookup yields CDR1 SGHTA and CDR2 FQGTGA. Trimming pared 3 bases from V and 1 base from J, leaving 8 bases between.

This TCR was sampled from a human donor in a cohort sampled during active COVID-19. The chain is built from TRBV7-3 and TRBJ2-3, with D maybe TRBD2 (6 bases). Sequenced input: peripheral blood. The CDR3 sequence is CASSFLARTDTQYF. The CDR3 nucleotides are TGTGCCAGCAGCTTCCTAGCGCGCACAGATACGCAGTATTTT.